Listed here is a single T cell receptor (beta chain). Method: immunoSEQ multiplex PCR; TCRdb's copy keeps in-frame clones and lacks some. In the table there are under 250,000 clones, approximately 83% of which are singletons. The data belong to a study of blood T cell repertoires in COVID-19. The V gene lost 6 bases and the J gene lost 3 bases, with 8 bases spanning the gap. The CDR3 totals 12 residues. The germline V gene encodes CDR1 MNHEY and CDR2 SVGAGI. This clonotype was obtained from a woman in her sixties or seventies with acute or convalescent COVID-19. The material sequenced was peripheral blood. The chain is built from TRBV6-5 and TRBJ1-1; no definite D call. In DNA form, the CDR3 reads TGTGCCAGCAGATCGAGGGACACTGAAGCTTTCTTT. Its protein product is CASRSRDTEAFF.